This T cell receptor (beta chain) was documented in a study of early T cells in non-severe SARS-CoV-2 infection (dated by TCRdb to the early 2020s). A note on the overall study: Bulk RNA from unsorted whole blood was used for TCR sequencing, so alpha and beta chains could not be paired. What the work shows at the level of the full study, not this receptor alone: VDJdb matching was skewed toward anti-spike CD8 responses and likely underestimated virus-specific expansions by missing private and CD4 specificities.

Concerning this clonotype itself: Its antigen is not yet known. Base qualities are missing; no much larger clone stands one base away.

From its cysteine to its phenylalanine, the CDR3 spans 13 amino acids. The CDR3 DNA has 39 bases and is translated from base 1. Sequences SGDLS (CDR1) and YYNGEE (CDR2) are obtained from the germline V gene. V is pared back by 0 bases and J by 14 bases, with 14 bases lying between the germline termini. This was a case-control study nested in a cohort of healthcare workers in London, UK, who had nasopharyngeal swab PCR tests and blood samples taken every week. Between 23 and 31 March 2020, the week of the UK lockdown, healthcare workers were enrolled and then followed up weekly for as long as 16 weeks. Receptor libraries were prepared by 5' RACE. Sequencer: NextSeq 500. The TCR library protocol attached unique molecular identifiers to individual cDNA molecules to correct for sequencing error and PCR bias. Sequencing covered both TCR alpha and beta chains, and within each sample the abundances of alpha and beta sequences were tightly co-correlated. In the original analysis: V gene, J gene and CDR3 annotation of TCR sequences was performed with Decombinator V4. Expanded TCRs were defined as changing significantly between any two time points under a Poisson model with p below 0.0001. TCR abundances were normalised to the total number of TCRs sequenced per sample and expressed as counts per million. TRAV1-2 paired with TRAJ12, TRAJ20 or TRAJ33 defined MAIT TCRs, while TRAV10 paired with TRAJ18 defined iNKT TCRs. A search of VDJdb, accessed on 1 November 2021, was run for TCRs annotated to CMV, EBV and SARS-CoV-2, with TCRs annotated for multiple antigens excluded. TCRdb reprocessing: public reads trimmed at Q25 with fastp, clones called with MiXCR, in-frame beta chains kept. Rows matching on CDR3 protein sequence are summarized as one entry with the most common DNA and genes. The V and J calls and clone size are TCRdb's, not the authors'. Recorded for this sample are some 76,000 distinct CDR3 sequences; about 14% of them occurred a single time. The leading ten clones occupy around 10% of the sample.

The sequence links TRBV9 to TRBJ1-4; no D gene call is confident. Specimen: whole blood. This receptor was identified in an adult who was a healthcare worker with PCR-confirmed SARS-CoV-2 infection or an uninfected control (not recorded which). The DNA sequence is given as TGTGCCAGCAGCGTAGGAGGCGGGGAAGGGCTGTTTTTT. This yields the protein CASSVGGGEGLFF.